These 28 T cell receptor beta chains originate from one sample sequenced in a study of response to subunit inactivated influenza vaccine. In TCRdb, the RT-PCR reads were re-called with MiXCR into one record per CDR3 protein. The sample has approximately 700,000 distinct CDR3 sequences, less than 20% seen once. The sample was PBMCs from blood, taken about 13 days after vaccination. The receptor source for this set is a man aged 45 to 65 who received an inactivated influenza vaccine.

The V gene is TRBV11-3, the J gene TRBJ2-3; TRBD2 is a possible D gene (5 bases). In germline, CDR1 is SGHNT, CDR2 YENEEA. This CDR3 region has 14 residues. V was trimmed by 4 bases and J by 8 bases, leaving 16 bases between them. The CDR3 reads CASSSSQRAGTQYF. The DNA for the CDR3 is TGTGCCAGCAGCTCCTCCCAAAGGGCGGGTACGCAGTATTTT.

The chain is built from TRBV18 and TRBJ1-1; D gene uncertain. This CDR3 region has 11 residues. CDR1 KGHSH and CDR2 LQKENI come from the germline V gene. V lost 4 bases and J 6 bases, leaving 6 bases between the germline ends. The CDR3 DNA reads TGTGCCAGCTCACGTCTATCTGAAGCTTTCTTT. It encodes CASSRLSEAFF.

The V gene is TRBV19, the J gene TRBJ1-5; no clear D. Germline V gene lookup returns CDR1 LNHDA and CDR2 SQIVND (reference sequence). Trimming removed 3 bases at V and 0 bases at J, with 6 bases between. This CDR3 has 14 amino acids. Written as DNA, the CDR3 is TGTGCCAGTAGTATTGCCTATAGCAATCAGCCCCAGCATTTT. It translates to CASSIAYSNQPQHF.

This clonotype was detected ten times or more. The chain couples TRBV18 to TRBJ2-3, with D unclear. The ends were cut back, 1 base at V and 4 bases at J, with 3 bases in the middle. The CDR3 has 12 amino acids. CDR1 is KGHSH and CDR2 is LQKENI in the germline V gene. The CDR3 protein is CASSPQADTQYF. CDR3 sequence (DNA): TGTGCCAGCTCACCACAGGCAGATACGCAGTATTTT.

The chain recombines TRBV5-1 with TRBJ2-1, with 11 bases aligning to TRBD1. V lost 4 bases and J lost 10; bases outside the gene matches: 19. There are 18 residues in the CDR3. Germline V CDR1 and CDR2: SGHRS, YFSETQ. CDR3 loop: CASSLSLILGQGGEEQFF. Here the CDR3 DNA reads TGCGCCAGCAGCCTGAGTTTAATTTTGGGACAGGGGGGAGAAGAGCAGTTCTTC.

This clonotype was recorded at least ten times. J is TRBJ2-3 and V is TRBV4-3; no definite D call. Germline CDR1 reads LGHNA; CDR2 reads YSLEER. The CDR3 has 14 amino acids. V gave up 2 bases and J gave up 4 bases, with 10 bases separating them. The CDR3 sequence: CASSQRNRADTQYF. The CDR3 DNA reads as TGCGCCAGCAGCCAAAGGAATCGGGCAGATACGCAGTATTTT.

This clonotype has only a few counts. Here the CDR3 reads CASSLVLGLAGPTNTQYF. The CDR3 DNA sequence: TGTGCCAGCAGCTTGGTCCTGGGACTAGCGGGGCCGACAAATACGCAGTATTTT. J is TRBJ2-3 and V is TRBV5-5, with 13 bases that match TRBD2. The length of the CDR3 is 18 residues. V shed 0 bases, J shed 7 bases, and the junction held 11 bases outside the gene matches. From germline, CDR1 is SGHKS and CDR2 YYEKEE (reference sequence).

A few counts support this clonotype. The chain uses TRBV7-3 and TRBJ2-2, with TRBD1 identical over 11 bases. The CDR3 totals 17 residues. V dropped 2 bases and J dropped 3; count of bases not matched to a gene: 5. From germline, CDR1 is SGHTA and CDR2 FQGTGA. CDR3 amino acids: CASSLFPGQGDTGELFF. The CDR3 bases are TGTGCCAGCAGCTTATTCCCGGGACAGGGGGACACCGGGGAGCTGTTTTTT.

V is TRBV10-3 and J is TRBJ2-5; D unresolved. V shed 4 bases and J shed 1 base, with 16 bases lying between them. The CDR3 covers 16 residues. CDR1 is ENHRY, CDR2 SYGVKD, per germline. Here the CDR3 DNA reads TGTGCCATCAGTGGAGGCGAGTCTCAAGGCCAAGAGACCCAGTACTTC. This codes for CAISGGESQGQETQYF.

This clonotype was seen repeatedly, ten times or more. The V and J genes are TRBV29-1 and TRBJ1-4; tentative D call: TRBD1 (5 bases). This CDR3 has 11 residues. V was clipped by 6 bases and J by 4 bases, with 6 bases between them. Germline V gene lookup returns CDR1 SQVTM and CDR2 ANQGSEA. The CDR3 spells CSVGDNEKLFF. CDR3 DNA: TGCAGCGTGGGGGATAATGAAAAACTGTTTTTT.

This clonotype was seen only a few times. The chain carries TRBV5-6 and TRBJ2-3, with TRBD1 as a possible D gene (6 bases). V was shortened by 3 bases and J by 2 bases, with 22 bases between the two germline ends. The CDR3 consists of 18 residues. Germline CDR1 is SGHDT and CDR2 is YYEEEE. The CDR3 is CASSSGTTATLPTDTQYF. Here the CDR3 DNA reads TGTGCCAGCAGCTCCGGGACAACAGCCACTTTACCCACAGATACGCAGTATTTT.

The chain employs TRBV7-2 and TRBJ2-3; D might be TRBD1 or TRBD2, each matching 5 bases. Trimming shortened V by 7 bases and J by 2 bases, and 13 bases separated the two germline ends. The CDR3 loop spans 14 amino acids. Germline V lookup: CDR1 SGHTA, CDR2 FQGNSA. CDR3 DNA sequence: TGTGCCAGCACCCGGGACGGTACCACAGATACGCAGTATTTT. Its translation is CASTRDGTTDTQYF.

This clonotype has a handful of counts. This sequence joins TRBV3-1 and TRBJ2-1, with unresolved D. Germline loops: CDR1 LGHDT, CDR2 YNNKEL (reference sequence). The CDR3 is 12 residues long. Trimming removed 5 bases at V and 10 bases at J, with 12 bases between. In DNA form, the CDR3 reads TGTGCCAGCAGCTTAAGGAATGGGGAGCAGTTCTTC. The encoded protein is CASSLRNGEQFF.

This clonotype turned up a few times. The chain carries TRBV20-1 and TRBJ2-5, with TRBD2 matching 7 bases. CDR3 length: 13 residues. Trimming took 1 base from V and 5 from J; bases not matched to a gene: 4. The germline V gene has CDR1 DFQATT and CDR2 SNEGSKA (reference sequence). The CDR3 region has the DNA TGCAGTGCTAGAGGGGAGGGCCAGGAGACCCAGTACTTC. Protein: CSARGEGQETQYF.

The chain employs TRBV11-2 and TRBJ1-3, with D possibly matching TRBD1 (5 bases). CDR1 is SGHAT, CDR2 FQNNGV, per germline. CDR3 length equals 15 residues. Trimming removed 6 bases from V and 0 bases from J, with 12 bases in between. CDR3 amino acids: CASSRDHSSGNTIYF. The DNA of the CDR3 is TGTGCCAGCAGTCGGGACCATTCCTCTGGAAACACCATATATTTT.

This clonotype has more than one count but fewer than ten. The CDR3 spells CSASSRGTYEQYF. The CDR3 DNA is TGCAGTGCTAGTAGCAGGGGGACCTACGAGCAGTACTTC. The chain carries TRBV20-1 and TRBJ2-7; TRBD1 matches 7 bases. Trimming at V came to 3 bases and at J to 2 bases, leaving 4 bases not matched to a gene. Germline-derived CDR1 and CDR2 are DFQATT and SNEGSKA (reference sequence). The CDR3 is 13 amino acids.

As to this clonotype: A read error is possible here, since a much larger clone lies one base away. The chain is built from TRBV5-4 and TRBJ1-2, with TRBD1 identical over 11 bases. Germline loops: CDR1 SGHNT, CDR2 YYREEE (reference sequence). This CDR3 has 15 residues. The DNA for the CDR3 is TGTGCCAGCAGCGAGGACAGGGGGCGCGACTATGGCTACAACTTC. Amino acid sequence: CASSEDRGRDYGYNF.

This clonotype was recorded at least ten times. V and J are TRBV7-2 and TRBJ1-6; no definite D call. This CDR3 comprises 16 residues. The V and J ends lost 3 bases and 0 bases respectively, with 9 bases between them. The germline V gene has CDR1 SGHTA and CDR2 FQGNSA. The CDR3 coding sequence is TGTGCCAGCAGCTTCGGACGGAGCTCCTATAATTCACCCCTCCACTTT. It specifies CASSFGRSSYNSPLHF.

This clonotype was recorded only once. The V gene is TRBV20-1, the J gene TRBJ2-1; 7 nucleotides line up with TRBD2. The J segment lost 3 bases and the V segment lost 5 bases, leaving 10 bases of the junction unmatched. The CDR3 is 15 residues long. Germline V gene sequence: CDR1 DFQATT, CDR2 SNEGSKA (reference sequence). The CDR3: CSAPHGGLIYNEQFF. CDR3 DNA sequence: TGCAGTGCTCCCCATGGGGGACTAATCTACAATGAGCAGTTCTTC.

This clonotype has just a few counts. The V call is TRBV2, the J call TRBJ1-1; TRBD1 matches 10 bases. Per the germline V gene, CDR1 is SNHLY and CDR2 is FYNNEI. The CDR3 runs 13 residues. Losses at the gene ends were 6 bases for V and 4 bases for J; bases not matched to a gene: 2. The CDR3 reads CASSGQGGTEAFF. The DNA for the CDR3 is TGTGCCAGCAGCGGACAGGGGGGCACTGAAGCTTTCTTT. The variable domain in full, completed from reference TRBV2 and TRBJ1-1, reads EPEVTQTPSHQVTQMGQEVILRCVPISNHLYFYWYRQILGQKVEFLVSFYNNEISEKSEIFDDQFSVERPDGSNFTLKIRSTKLEDSAMYFCASSGQGGTEAFFGQGTRLTVV.

The rearrangement uses TRBV5-5 and TRBJ1-5; D might be TRBD1 (6 bases). In germline, CDR1 is SGHKS, CDR2 YYEKEE (reference sequence). V dropped 4 bases and J dropped 7 bases, with 15 bases sitting between them. The CDR3 loop spans 14 amino acids. Here the CDR3 reads CASSVTGRGQPQHF. The CDR3 nucleotides read TGTGCCAGCAGCGTAACAGGGCGGGGACAGCCCCAGCATTTT.

This clonotype was observed a few times. The chain uses TRBV5-1 and TRBJ1-1; no clear D. The CDR3 contains 14 residues. The germline gives CDR1 SGHRS, CDR2 YFSETQ. Trimming shortened V by 0 bases and J by 7 bases, and 13 bases separated the two germline ends. The CDR3 region is CASSLGDVFGEAFF. CDR3 DNA: TGCGCCAGCAGCTTGGGAGACGTTTTTGGTGAAGCTTTCTTT.

This clonotype has just a few counts. The chain recombines TRBV18 with TRBJ2-6; either TRBD1 or TRBD2 may supply D (5 bases each). The CDR3 is made up of 15 amino acids. Trimming stripped 6 bases from V and 0 bases from J, with 9 bases between. Germline lookup yields CDR1 KGHSH and CDR2 LQKENI. Here the CDR3 DNA reads TGTGCCAGCTCCGAGGGGACCTCTGGGGCCAACGTCCTGACTTTC. Translation: CASSEGTSGANVLTF. The entire variable domain, with the rest obtained from reference TRBV18 and TRBJ2-6, is as follows: NAGVMQNPRHLVRRRGQEARLRCSPMKGHSHVYWYRQLPEEGLKFMVYLQKENIIDESGMPKERFSAEFPKEGPSILRIQQVVRGDSAAYFCASSEGTSGANVLTFGAGSRLTVL.

This chain links TRBV29-1 with TRBJ2-7; 7 bases align to TRBD2. CDR3 length equals 15 residues. Germline CDR1 is SQVTM and CDR2 is ANQGSEA. Germline trimming cut 5 bases from V and 4 bases from J; bases unmatched to any gene: 14. The CDR3 here is CSVPSGDPGSYEQYF. The CDR3 DNA follows: TGCAGCGTTCCCAGCGGGGACCCCGGCTCTTACGAGCAGTACTTC.

This clonotype has just a few counts. The rearrangement uses TRBV20-1 and TRBJ2-2; D possibly corresponds to TRBD1 (6 bases). V was pared by 6 bases and J by 2 bases, with 13 bases between. The CDR3 contains 14 residues. Germline CDR1 is DFQATT and CDR2 is SNEGSKA (reference sequence). CDR3 amino acids: CSAFPGQNTGELFF. CDR3 bases: TGCAGTGCCTTCCCGGGACAAAACACCGGGGAGCTGTTTTTT.

The J gene is TRBJ2-1, the V gene TRBV5-1; 7 bases fit TRBD2. CDR3 length: 17 amino acids. Germline-derived CDR1 and CDR2 are SGHRS and YFSETQ. J was trimmed by 9 bases and V by 3 bases; bases with no gene match: 18. CDR3 sequence (DNA): TGCGCCAGCAGCTCCTACCCCACTAGCGAGTTAGGTGTTGAGCAGTTCTTC. This translates into CASSSYPTSELGVEQFF. Supplemented by reference TRBV5-1 and TRBJ2-1, the full variable domain reads KAGVTQTPRYLIKTRGQQVTLSCSPISGHRSVSWYQQTPGQGLQFLFEYFSETQRNKGNFPGRFSGRQFSNSRSEMNVSTLELGDSALYLCASSSYPTSELGVEQFFGPGTRLTVL.

This chain uses TRBV20-1 with TRBJ1-4, with a possible D match to TRBD1 (6 bases). Germline CDR1 and CDR2: DFQATT and SNEGSKA (reference sequence). The CDR3 is 13 amino acids. The V end lost 3 bases, the J end lost 7 bases, and 12 bases lay between the germline ends. The CDR3 DNA reads TGCAGTGCTAGTCCGGGGGCTCGTGAAAAACTGTTTTTT. This translates into CSASPGAREKLFF.

This sequence joins TRBV7-8 and TRBJ2-7; no reliable D call. CDR1 and CDR2 (germline): SGHVS, FQNEAQ. This CDR3 is built from 13 residues. Trimming pared 4 bases from V and 3 bases from J, leaving 10 bases between. The CDR3 protein is CASSYARLYEQYF. Here the CDR3 DNA reads TGTGCCAGCAGCTACGCTAGACTCTACGAGCAGTACTTC. Full variable domain (remainder filled in from reference TRBV7-8 and TRBJ2-7): GAGVSQSPRYKVAKRGQDVALRCDPISGHVSLFWYQQALGQGPEFLTYFQNEAQLDKSGLPSDRFFAERPEGSVSTLKIQRTQQEDSAVYLCASSYARLYEQYFGPGTRLTVT.